These 16 T cell receptor beta chains share one sample of origin, sequenced in a study of T cells after yellow fever vaccination. TCRdb analysed the 5' RACE reads with MiXCR anew, one entry per CDR3 protein. The sample records about 330,000 distinct CDR3 sequences, 4.1% being singletons. The sequences come from PBMCs, collected 5 days after the yellow fever booster vaccination. The source of these receptors is a man between 18 and 35 years old who received the YFV17D yellow fever vaccine.

The chain combines TRBV5-1 with TRBJ1-2; TRBD1 aligns across 7 bases. This CDR3 has 14 residues. Germline trimming cut 4 bases from V and 6 bases from J; bases unmatched to any gene: 9. CDR1 is SGHRS, CDR2 YFSETQ, per germline. CDR3 amino acids: CASSKGQVADGYTF. CDR3 DNA: TGCGCCAGCAGCAAAGGACAGGTCGCCGATGGCTACACCTTC.

This clonotype was observed a few times. This rearrangement joins TRBV6-2 or TRBV6-3 to TRBJ1-5; no firm D call. Germline V gene data show CDR1 as MNHEY and CDR2 as SVGEGT. The CDR3 is made up of 14 amino acids. The germline V and J ends were trimmed by 0 bases and 7 bases, with 10 bases remaining between them. CDR3 amino acids: CASSYSQAVQPQHF. The DNA for the CDR3 is TGTGCCAGCAGTTACTCGCAGGCCGTACAGCCCCAGCATTTT.

This clonotype was picked up many times. The chain links TRBV7-8 to TRBJ2-4; possible D gene TRBD2, 5 bases. Germline values: CDR1 SGHVS, CDR2 FQNEAQ. The V end was cut by 1 base, the J end by 7 bases, with 11 bases between. This CDR3 has 14 residues. CDR3 nucleotide sequence: TGTGCCAGCAGCTTAGGTCGGACTTCTAACATTCAGTACTTC. Translating gives CASSLGRTSNIQYF.

This clonotype was seen repeatedly, ten times or more. V gene TRBV11-2 combines with J gene TRBJ2-5; 8 bases line up with TRBD1. Per germline, CDR1 SGHAT and CDR2 FQNNGV. The CDR3 runs 16 residues. V gave up 3 bases and J gave up 5 bases; unmatched junction bases: 11. The CDR3 reads CASSFFGAGGMETQYF. The CDR3 DNA reads as TGTGCCAGCAGCTTCTTCGGGGCAGGGGGCATGGAGACCCAGTACTTC.

The chain links TRBV7-2 to TRBJ1-2; D gene ambiguous. In germline, CDR1 is SGHTA, CDR2 FQGNSA. Trimming left V 5 bases short and J 4 bases short, with 14 bases between. This CDR3 comprises 14 residues. The CDR3 sequence: CASSPRPASYGYTF. CDR3 coding DNA: TGTGCCAGCAGCCCGCGGCCAGCCTCCTATGGCTACACCTTC.

This clonotype came up a few times. The chain couples TRBV24-1 to TRBJ2-7; possibly TRBD2 for D (5 bases). This CDR3 has 12 amino acids. The germline gives CDR1 KGHDR, CDR2 SFDVKD. V was pared by 5 bases and J by 6 bases, with 10 bases between. CDR3 region: CATSGESGEQYF. The CDR3 DNA is TGTGCCACCAGTGGGGAGTCCGGCGAGCAGTACTTC.

CDR3 nucleotide sequence: TGCAGTGCTAGTCCTTTTAGCGGGGGGCGCACAGATACGCAGTATTTT. Amino acid sequence: CSASPFSGGRTDTQYF. V usage is TRBV20-1 and J usage is TRBJ2-3; 10 bases map to TRBD2. With 3 bases clipped from V and 1 base from J, the junction kept 7 bases outside the gene matches. The CDR3 has 16 residues. CDR1 DFQATT and CDR2 SNEGSKA come from the germline V gene (reference sequence).

This clonotype was detected a few times. J is TRBJ1-1 and V is TRBV29-1, with D perhaps matching TRBD1 (5 bases). There are 12 residues in the CDR3. Trimming stripped 4 bases from V and 6 bases from J, with 12 bases between. Germline V gene sequence: CDR1 SQVTM, CDR2 ANQGSEA. The CDR3 DNA follows: TGCAGCGTTGGGTCAGGGTCCGCTGAAGCTTTCTTT. Translation: CSVGSGSAEAFF.

The J gene is TRBJ1-5, the V gene TRBV3-1; 8 bases align to TRBD1. CDR3 length: 16 amino acids. Per germline, CDR1 LGHDT and CDR2 YNNKEL (reference sequence). Trimming took 2 bases from V and 5 from J; bases not matched to a gene: 8. CDR3 nucleotide sequence: TGTGCCAGCAGCCAACCCGAGGACAGGGACCATCAGCCCCAGCATTTT. It encodes CASSQPEDRDHQPQHF.

The chain joins TRBV6-5 to TRBJ1-1; 7 bases are a match to TRBD1. The V gene end was trimmed by 9 bases and the J gene end by 1 base; junction bases not matched to a gene: 5. In germline, CDR1 is MNHEY, CDR2 SVGAGI. This CDR3 is 13 amino acids long. The DNA for the CDR3 is TGTGCCAGTCACAGGGGAAAGAACACTGAAGCTTTCTTT. Translation gives CASHRGKNTEAFF.

In this sample, this clonotype turned up a few times. CDR3 residues: CSVEDSGTTGTGELFF. The CDR3 DNA reads as TGCAGCGTTGAAGACTCCGGGACGACGGGCACCGGGGAGCTGTTTTTT. The rearrangement uses TRBV29-1 and TRBJ2-2, with D perhaps given as TRBD1 or TRBD2 (5 bases each). In germline, CDR1 is SQVTM, CDR2 ANQGSEA. There are 16 residues in the CDR3. V lost 0 bases to trimming and J lost 4 bases, with 15 bases between them.

The chain uses TRBV3-1 and TRBJ2-3; weak D call: TRBD1 (6 bases). The CDR3 runs 15 residues. The V gene lost 1 base and the J gene lost 6 bases, with 14 bases spanning the gap. Germline V gives CDR1 LGHDT, CDR2 YNNKEL (reference sequence). CDR3 loop: CASSQGAGEADTQYF. The DNA of the CDR3 is TGTGCCAGCAGCCAAGGGGCAGGGGAAGCGGATACGCAGTATTTT.

This clonotype showed up just a few times. The rearrangement uses TRBV11-2 and TRBJ1-1, with D possibly matching TRBD1 (6 bases). This CDR3 is 14 amino acids long. Trimming cost V 6 bases and J 0 bases, with 11 bases left between them. Germline V gives CDR1 SGHAT, CDR2 FQNNGV. Here the CDR3 DNA reads TGTGCCAGCAGACCAGGGGCCATGAACACTGAAGCTTTCTTT. Its translation is CASRPGAMNTEAFF.

This clonotype was seen only a few times. V gene TRBV18 combines with J gene TRBJ2-5; the match to TRBD2 covers 8 bases. CDR1 is KGHSH and CDR2 is LQKENI in the germline V gene. This CDR3 is 20 amino acids long. V shed 2 bases and J 4 bases; nucleotides not matched to a gene: 21. CDR3 in amino acids: CASSPYRLALASWGGETQYF. CDR3 DNA sequence: TGTGCCAGCTCACCATACCGACTAGCGCTCGCCTCATGGGGGGGAGAGACCCAGTACTTC.

This clonotype was seen only a few times. The chain joins TRBV7-9 to TRBJ1-2, with 8 bases that match TRBD1. The junction had 9 bases not matched to a gene; V was cut back by 5 bases and J by 4 bases. Germline V lookup: CDR1 SEHNR, CDR2 FQNEAQ (reference sequence). This CDR3 has 15 residues. Written as DNA, the CDR3 is TGTGCCAGCAGCCTCGGACAGGGAGGTATCTATGGCTACACCTTC. This translates into CASSLGQGGIYGYTF.

A few counts support this clonotype. This rearrangement joins TRBV7-9 to TRBJ1-1, with a possible D match to TRBD1 (6 bases). In germline, CDR1 is SEHNR, CDR2 FQNEAQ (reference sequence). CDR3 length: 18 amino acids. V lost 1 base and J lost 0, with 18 bases in between. CDR3 residues: CASSLGQGSRIMNTEAFF. In nucleotides, the CDR3 is TGTGCCAGCAGCTTAGGTCAGGGGTCCCGGATCATGAACACTGAAGCTTTCTTT.